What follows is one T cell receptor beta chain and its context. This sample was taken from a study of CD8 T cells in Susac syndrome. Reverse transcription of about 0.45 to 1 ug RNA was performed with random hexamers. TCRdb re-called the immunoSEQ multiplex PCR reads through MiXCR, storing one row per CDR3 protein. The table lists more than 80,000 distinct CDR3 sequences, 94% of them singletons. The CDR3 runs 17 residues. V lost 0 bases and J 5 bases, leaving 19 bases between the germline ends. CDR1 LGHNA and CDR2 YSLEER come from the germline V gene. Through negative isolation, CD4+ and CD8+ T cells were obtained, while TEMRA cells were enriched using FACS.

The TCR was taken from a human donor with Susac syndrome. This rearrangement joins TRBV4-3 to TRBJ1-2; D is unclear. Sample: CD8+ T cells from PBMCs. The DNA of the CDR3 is TGCGCCAGCAGCCAAGATAGGATAGCCAGAGATGATTATGGCTACACCTTC. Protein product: CASSQDRIARDDYGYTF.